The 5 T cell receptor beta chains given below trace back to one sample, sequenced in a study of blood T cell repertoires in COVID-19. The assay was immunoSEQ multiplex PCR, and TCRdb's table has in-frame clones only and misses some. The table includes around 330,000 clones, roughly 90% detected once. What was sequenced was PBMCs or T cells enriched from blood (not recorded which). The source of these receptors is a woman aged 40 to 49 who had recovered from COVID-19.

The rearrangement links TRBV18 to TRBJ2-5, with D unclear. The germline V gene encodes CDR1 KGHSH and CDR2 LQKENI. The CDR3 runs to 14 residues. With 3 bases removed from V and 0 bases from J, the gap between germline ends came to 8 bases. The CDR3 loop is CASSPDSYQETQYF. CDR3 in DNA: TGTGCCAGCTCACCCGACTCGTACCAAGAGACCCAGTACTTC.

V and J are TRBV30 and TRBJ1-1; D is unresolved. Germline-derived CDR1 and CDR2 are GTSNPN and SVGIG (reference sequence). V shed 1 base and J shed 3 bases, with 15 bases lying between them. The CDR3 has 15 residues. This CDR3 reads CAWSGVGRWDTEAFF. The CDR3 nucleotides are TGTGCCTGGAGTGGGGTGGGCAGATGGGACACTGAAGCTTTCTTT.

As regards this clone: The same CDR3 arises from other DNA sequences in this sample as well. This sequence joins TRBV2 and TRBJ1-1; tentatively, D is TRBD1 (6 bases). Germline V gene sequence: CDR1 SNHLY, CDR2 FYNNEI. The CDR3 spans 14 residues. V dropped 8 bases and J dropped 1 base, with 14 bases sitting between them. In DNA form, the CDR3 reads TGTGCCAGCTCTGGGGGGGGCCCGAACACTGAAGCTTTCTTT. Protein: CASSGGGPNTEAFF.

The J gene is TRBJ2-7, the V gene TRBV7-2; D possibly corresponds to TRBD2 (5 bases). The V gene's germline CDR1 is SGHTA and CDR2 FQGNSA. Trimming removed 5 bases at V and 11 bases at J, with 7 bases between. The CDR3 loop spans 9 amino acids. CDR3 sequence: CASSPGEYF. Written as DNA, the CDR3 is TGTGCCAGCAGCCCCGGGGAGTACTTC.

The chain recombines TRBV7-9 with TRBJ2-3; TRBD2 agrees at 9 bases. The germline CDR1 and CDR2 sequences are SEHNR and FQNEAQ (reference sequence). CDR3 length equals 18 residues. Trimming took 3 bases from V and 2 from J; bases not matched to a gene: 12. CDR3 amino acids: CASSLGGGLAGPTDTQYF. The CDR3 nucleotides are TGTGCCAGCAGCTTGGGGGGTGGGCTAGCGGGACCCACAGATACGCAGTATTTT.